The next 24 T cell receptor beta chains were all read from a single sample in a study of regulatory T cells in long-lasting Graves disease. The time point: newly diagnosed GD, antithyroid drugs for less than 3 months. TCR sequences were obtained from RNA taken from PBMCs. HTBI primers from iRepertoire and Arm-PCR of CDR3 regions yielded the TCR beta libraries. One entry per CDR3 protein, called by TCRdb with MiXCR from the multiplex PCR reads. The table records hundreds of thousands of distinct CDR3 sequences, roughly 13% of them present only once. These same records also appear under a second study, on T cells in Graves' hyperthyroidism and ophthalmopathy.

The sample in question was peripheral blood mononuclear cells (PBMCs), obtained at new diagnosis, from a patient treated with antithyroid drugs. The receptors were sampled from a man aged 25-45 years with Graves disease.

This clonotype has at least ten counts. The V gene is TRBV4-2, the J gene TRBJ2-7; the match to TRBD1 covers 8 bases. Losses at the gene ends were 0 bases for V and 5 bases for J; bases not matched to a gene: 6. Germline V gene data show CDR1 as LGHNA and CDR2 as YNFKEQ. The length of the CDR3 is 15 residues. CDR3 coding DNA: TGTGCCAGCAGCCAAGAGACAGGGGCCCCTCACGAGCAGTACTTC. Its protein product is CASSQETGAPHEQYF.

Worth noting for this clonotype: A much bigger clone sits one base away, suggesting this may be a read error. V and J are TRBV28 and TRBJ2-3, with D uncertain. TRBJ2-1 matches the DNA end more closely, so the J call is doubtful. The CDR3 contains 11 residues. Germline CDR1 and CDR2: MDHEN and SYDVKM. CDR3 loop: CASPSNNAQFF. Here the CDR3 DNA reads TGTGCCAGCCCCAGTAACAATGCGCAGTTCTTC.

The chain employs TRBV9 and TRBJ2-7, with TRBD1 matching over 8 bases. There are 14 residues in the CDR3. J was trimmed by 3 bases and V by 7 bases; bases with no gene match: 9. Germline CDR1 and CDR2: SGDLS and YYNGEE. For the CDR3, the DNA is TGTGCCAGCGGGTGGGGACAGGAGAGCTACGAGCAGTACTTC. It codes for CASGWGQESYEQYF. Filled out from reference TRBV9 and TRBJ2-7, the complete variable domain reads DSGVTQTPKHLITATGQRVTLRCSPRSGDLSVYWYQQSLDQGLQFLIQYYNGEERAKGNILERFSAQQFPDLHSELNLSSLELGDSALYFCASGWGQESYEQYFGPGTRLTVT.

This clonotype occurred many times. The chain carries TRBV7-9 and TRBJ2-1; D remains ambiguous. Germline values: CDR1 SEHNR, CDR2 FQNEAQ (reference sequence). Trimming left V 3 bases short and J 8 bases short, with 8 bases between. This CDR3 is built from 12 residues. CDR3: CASSFRDDEQFF. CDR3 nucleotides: TGTGCCAGCAGCTTCCGAGACGATGAGCAGTTCTTC.

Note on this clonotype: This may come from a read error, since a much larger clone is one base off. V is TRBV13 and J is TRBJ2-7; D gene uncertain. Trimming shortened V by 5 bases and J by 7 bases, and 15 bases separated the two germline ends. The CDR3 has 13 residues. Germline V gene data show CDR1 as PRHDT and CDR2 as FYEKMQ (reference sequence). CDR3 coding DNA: TGTGCCAGCAGCGCCAGACAAACCAATGAGCAGTACTTC. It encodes CASSARQTNEQYF.

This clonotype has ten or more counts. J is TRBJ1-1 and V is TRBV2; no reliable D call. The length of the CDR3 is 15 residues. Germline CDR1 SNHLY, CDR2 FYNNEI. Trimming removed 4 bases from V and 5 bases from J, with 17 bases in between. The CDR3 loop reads CASSGSWVGTTEAFF. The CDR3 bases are TGTGCCAGCAGTGGAAGTTGGGTTGGCACGACTGAAGCTTTCTTT.

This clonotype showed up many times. CDR3 bases: TGCGCCAGCAGCCAAGATCGGAGCAATCAGCCCCAGCATTTT. This codes for CASSQDRSNQPQHF. This rearrangement joins TRBV4-1 to TRBJ1-5, with D uncertain. Germline values: CDR1 MGHRA, CDR2 YSYEKL. CDR3 length: 14 amino acids. Trimming stripped 0 bases from V and 1 base from J, with 4 bases between.

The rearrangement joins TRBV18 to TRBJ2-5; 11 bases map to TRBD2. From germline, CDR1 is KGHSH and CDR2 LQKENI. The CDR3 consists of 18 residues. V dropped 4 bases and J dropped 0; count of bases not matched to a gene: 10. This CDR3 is CASSRLQGTSGYQETQYF. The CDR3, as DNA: TGTGCCAGCTCACGATTACAGGGGACTAGCGGATACCAAGAGACCCAGTACTTC.

CDR3 amino acids: CASSLRLAVTYNEQFF. For the CDR3, the DNA is TGTGCCAGCAGCTTAAGACTAGCGGTCACTTACAATGAGCAGTTCTTC. The chain carries TRBV11-2 and TRBJ2-1; 9 nucleotides align to TRBD2. Germline lookup yields CDR1 SGHAT and CDR2 FQNNGV. V was pared by 2 bases and J by 4 bases, with 6 bases of the junction left unmatched. The CDR3 consists of 16 residues. The whole variable domain, filled in from reference TRBV11-2 and TRBJ2-1, reads EAGVAQSPRYKIIEKRQSVAFWCNPISGHATLYWYQQILGQGPKLLIQFQNNGVVDDSQLPKDRFSAERLKGVDSTLKIQPAKLEDSAVYLCASSLRLAVTYNEQFFGPGTRLTVL.

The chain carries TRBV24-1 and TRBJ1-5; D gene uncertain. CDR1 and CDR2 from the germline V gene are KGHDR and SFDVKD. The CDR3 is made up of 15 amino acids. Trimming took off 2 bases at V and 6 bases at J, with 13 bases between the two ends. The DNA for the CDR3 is TGTGCCACCAGTGATTCGGAGAGGGAGGGTCAGCCCCAGCATTTT. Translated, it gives CATSDSEREGQPQHF.

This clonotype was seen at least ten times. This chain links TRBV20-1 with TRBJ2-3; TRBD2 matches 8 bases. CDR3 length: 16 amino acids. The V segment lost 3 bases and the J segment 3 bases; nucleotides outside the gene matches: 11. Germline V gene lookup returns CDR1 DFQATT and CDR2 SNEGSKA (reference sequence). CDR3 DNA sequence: TGCAGTGCTAGTACTCCTTCGGGAGGGCCGACAGATACGCAGTATTTT. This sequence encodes CSASTPSGGPTDTQYF.

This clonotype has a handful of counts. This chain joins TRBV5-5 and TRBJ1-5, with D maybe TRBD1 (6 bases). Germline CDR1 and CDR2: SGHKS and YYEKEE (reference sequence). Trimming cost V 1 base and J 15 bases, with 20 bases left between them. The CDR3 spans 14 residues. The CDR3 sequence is CASSLMPGETKGHF. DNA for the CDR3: TGTGCCAGCAGCTTGATGCCAGGGGAAACCAAGGGGCATTTT.

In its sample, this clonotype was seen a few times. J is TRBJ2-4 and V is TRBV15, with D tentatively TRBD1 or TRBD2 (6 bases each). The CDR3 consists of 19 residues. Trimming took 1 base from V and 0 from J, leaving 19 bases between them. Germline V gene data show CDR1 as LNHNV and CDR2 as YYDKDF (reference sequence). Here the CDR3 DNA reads TGTGCCACCAGCAGAGCCGGGGGCGAGTCCCCTTTAGCCAAAAACATTCAGTACTTC. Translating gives CATSRAGGESPLAKNIQYF.

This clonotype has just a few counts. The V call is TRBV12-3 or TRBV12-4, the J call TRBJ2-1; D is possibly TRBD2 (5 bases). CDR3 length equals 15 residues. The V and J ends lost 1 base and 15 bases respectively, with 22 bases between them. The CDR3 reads CASSLVEDASSKRFF. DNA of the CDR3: TGTGCCAGCAGTTTAGTGGAGGACGCGTCATCAAAGCGGTTCTTC.

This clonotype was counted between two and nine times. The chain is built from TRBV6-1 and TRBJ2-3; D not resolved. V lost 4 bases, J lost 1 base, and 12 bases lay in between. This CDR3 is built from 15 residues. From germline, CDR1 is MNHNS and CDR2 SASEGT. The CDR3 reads CASSGVGMGTDTQYF. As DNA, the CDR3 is TGTGCCAGCAGTGGGGTGGGTATGGGCACAGATACGCAGTATTTT.

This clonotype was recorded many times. The DNA of the CDR3 is TGTGCCAGCAGTGAAAAAAGACGGCTAGCGGGATCGGAGACCCAGTACTTC. Protein product: CASSEKRRLAGSETQYF. The gene calls are TRBV6-1 and TRBJ2-5, with 9 bases aligning to TRBD2. CDR3 size: 17 residues. Germline CDR1 reads MNHNS; CDR2 reads SASEGT. After removal of 2 bases from V and 5 bases from J, the junction contained 12 bases not matched to a gene.

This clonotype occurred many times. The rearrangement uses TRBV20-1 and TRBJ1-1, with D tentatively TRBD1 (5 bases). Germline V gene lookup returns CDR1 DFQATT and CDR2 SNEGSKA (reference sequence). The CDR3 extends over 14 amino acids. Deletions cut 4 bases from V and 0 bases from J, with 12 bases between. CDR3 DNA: TGCAGTGCTAACCTTGGGGCGGTGAACACTGAAGCTTTCTTT. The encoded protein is CSANLGAVNTEAFF.

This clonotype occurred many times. The CDR3 DNA follows: TGTGCCAGCGCTAGACAGAGCAATCAGCCCCAGCATTTT. It codes for CASARQSNQPQHF. V is TRBV7-2 and J is TRBJ1-5; weak D call: TRBD1 (5 bases). The ends were cut back, 8 bases at V and 1 base at J, with 9 bases in the middle. The germline CDR1 and CDR2 sequences are SGHTA and FQGNSA. This CDR3 has 13 residues.

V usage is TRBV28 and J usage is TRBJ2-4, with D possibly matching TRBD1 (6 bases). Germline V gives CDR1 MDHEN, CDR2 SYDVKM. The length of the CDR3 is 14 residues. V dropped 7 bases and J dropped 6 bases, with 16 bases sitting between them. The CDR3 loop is CASNSPGHPNIQYF. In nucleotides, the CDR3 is TGTGCCAGCAACTCACCGGGACACCCAAACATTCAGTACTTC.

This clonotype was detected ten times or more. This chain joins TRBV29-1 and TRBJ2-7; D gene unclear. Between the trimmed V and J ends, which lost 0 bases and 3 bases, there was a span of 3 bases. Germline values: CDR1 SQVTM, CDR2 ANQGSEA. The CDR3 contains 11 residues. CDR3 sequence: CSVEENYEQYF. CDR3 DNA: TGCAGCGTTGAAGAGAACTACGAGCAGTACTTC.

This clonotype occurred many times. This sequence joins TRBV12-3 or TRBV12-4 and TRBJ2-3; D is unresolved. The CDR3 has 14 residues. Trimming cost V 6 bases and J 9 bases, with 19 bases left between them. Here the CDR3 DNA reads TGTGCCAGCAGCTTTCCCCTGCAGGCCGGCACGCAGTATTTT. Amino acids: CASSFPLQAGTQYF.

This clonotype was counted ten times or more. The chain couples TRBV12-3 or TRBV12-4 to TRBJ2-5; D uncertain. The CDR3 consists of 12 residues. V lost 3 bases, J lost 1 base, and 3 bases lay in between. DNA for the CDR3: TGTGCCAGCAGTTTCCCCCAAGAGACCCAGTACTTC. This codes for CASSFPQETQYF.

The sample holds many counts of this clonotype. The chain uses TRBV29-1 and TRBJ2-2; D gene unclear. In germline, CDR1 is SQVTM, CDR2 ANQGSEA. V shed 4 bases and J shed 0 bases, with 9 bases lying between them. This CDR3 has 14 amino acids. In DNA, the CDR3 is TGCAGCGTTGCCTGGGGTGCGAACACCGGGGAGCTGTTTTTT. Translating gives CSVAWGANTGELFF.

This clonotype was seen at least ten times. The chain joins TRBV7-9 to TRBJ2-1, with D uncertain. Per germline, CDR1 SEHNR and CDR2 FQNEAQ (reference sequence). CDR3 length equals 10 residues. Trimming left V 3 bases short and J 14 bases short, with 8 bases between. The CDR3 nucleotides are TGTGCCAGCAGCTTCGAAAGGGAGTTCTTC. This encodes CASSFEREFF.